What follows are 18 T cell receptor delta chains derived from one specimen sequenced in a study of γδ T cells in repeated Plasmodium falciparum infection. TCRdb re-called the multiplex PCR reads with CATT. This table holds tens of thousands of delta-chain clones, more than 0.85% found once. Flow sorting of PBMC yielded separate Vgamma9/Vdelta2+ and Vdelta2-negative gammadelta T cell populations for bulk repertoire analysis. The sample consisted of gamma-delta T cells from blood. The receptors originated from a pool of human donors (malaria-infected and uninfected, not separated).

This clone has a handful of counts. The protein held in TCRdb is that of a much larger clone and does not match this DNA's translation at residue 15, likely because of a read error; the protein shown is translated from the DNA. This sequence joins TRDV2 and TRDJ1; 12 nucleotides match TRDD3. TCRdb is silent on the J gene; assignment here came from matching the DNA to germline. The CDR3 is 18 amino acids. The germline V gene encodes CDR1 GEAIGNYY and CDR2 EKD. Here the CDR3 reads CACDTGLGDTPYTDELIF. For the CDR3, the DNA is TGTGCCTGTGACACCGGACTGGGGGATACTCCCTACACCGATGAACTCATCTTT.

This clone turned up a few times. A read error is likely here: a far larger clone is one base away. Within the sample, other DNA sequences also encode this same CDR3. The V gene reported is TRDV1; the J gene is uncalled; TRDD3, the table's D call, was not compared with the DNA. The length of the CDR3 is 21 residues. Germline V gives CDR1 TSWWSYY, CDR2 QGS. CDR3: CALGELRTYNRTGGCTDKLIF. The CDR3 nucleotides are TGTGCTCTTGGGGAACTAAGGACCTACAACCGAACTGGGGGTTGCACCGATAAGCTCATCTTT.

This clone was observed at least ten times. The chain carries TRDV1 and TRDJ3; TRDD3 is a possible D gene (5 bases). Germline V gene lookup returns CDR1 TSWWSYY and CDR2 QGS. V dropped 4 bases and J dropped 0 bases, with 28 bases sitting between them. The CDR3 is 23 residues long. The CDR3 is CALGGPDLGVAAWSSWDTRQMFF. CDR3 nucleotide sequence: TGTGCTCTTGGGGGCCCAGACCTGGGCGTCGCCGCCTGGAGCTCCTGGGACACCCGACAGATGTTTTTC.

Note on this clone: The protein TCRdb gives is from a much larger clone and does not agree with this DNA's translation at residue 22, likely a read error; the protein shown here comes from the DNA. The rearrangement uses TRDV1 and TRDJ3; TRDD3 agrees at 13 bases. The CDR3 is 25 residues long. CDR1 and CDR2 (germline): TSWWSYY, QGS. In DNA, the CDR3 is TGTGCTCTTGGGGAATTGGCTTCCTACGGTTACTGGGGGATACGCGTCTCCTGGGACACCCGAAAGATGTTTTTC. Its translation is CALGELASYGYWGIRVSWDTRKMFF.

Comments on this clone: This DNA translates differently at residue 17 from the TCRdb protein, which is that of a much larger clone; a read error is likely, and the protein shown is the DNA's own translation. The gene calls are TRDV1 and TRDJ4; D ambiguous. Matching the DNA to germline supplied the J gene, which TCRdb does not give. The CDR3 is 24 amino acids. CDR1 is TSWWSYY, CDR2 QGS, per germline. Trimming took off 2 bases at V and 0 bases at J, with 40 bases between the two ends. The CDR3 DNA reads TGTGCTCTTGGGGAAAATCCAATAACGTTACTTCATCTCTCCGGCCCCTGCTGGACCAGACCCCTGATCTTT. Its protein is CALGENPITLLHLSGPCWTRPLIF.

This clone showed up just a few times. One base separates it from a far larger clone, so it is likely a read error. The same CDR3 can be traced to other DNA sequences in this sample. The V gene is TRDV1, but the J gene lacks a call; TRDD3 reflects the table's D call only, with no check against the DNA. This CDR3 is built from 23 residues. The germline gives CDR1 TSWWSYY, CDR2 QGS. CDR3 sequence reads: CALGELWPDWGIQVRTYTDKLIF. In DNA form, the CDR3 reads TGTGCTCTTGGGGAACTTTGGCCCGACTGGGGGATACAGGTCCGCACTTACACCGATAAGCTCATCTTT.

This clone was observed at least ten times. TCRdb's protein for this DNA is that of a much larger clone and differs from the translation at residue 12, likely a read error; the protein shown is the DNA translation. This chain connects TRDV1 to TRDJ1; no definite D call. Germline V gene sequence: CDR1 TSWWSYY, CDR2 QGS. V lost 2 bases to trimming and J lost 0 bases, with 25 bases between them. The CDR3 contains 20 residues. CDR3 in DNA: TGTGCTCTTGGGGAAAGACAAACCCCAGGAGTACCTCTCCACACCGATAAACTCATCTTT. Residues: CALGERQTPGVPLHTDKLIF.

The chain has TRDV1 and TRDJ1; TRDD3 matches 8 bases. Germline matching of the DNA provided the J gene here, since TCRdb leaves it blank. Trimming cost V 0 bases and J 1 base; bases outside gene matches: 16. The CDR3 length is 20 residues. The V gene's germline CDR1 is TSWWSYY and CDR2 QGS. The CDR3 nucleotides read TGTGCTCTTGGGGAACTAATCGGGATTCATGGGGGATCATTCACCGATAAACTCATCTTT. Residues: CALGELIGIHGGSFTDKLIF.

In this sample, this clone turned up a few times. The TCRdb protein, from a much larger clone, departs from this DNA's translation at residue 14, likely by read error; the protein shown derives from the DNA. The CDR3 DNA is TGTGCCTGTGACACTGGTCGTCCCGAGGCAATCTCCGATGAACTCATCTTT. This translates into CACDTGRPEAISDELIF. The chain couples TRDV2 to TRDJ1; D not certain. No J gene is reported in TCRdb; it was inferred here by comparing the DNA with germline. This CDR3 contains 17 residues. Germline V lookup: CDR1 GEAIGNYY, CDR2 EKD.

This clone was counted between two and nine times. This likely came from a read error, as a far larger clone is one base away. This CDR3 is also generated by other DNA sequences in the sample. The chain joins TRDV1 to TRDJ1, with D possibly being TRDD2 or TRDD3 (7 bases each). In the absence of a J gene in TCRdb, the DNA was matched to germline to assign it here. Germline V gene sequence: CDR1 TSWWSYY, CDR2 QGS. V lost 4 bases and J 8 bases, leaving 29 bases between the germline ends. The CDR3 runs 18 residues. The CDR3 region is CALGVFLKGIQTKHKLIF. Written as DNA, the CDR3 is TGTGCTCTTGGGGTCTTCCTAAAAGGGATACAAACGAAGCACAAACTCATCTTT.

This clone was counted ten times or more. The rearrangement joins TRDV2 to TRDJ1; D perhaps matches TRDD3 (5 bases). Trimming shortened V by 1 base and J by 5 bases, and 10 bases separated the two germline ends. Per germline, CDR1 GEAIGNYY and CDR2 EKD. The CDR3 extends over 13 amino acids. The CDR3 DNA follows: TGTGCCTGTGACACGTGGGGTAATGATAAACTCATCTTT. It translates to CACDTWGNDKLIF.

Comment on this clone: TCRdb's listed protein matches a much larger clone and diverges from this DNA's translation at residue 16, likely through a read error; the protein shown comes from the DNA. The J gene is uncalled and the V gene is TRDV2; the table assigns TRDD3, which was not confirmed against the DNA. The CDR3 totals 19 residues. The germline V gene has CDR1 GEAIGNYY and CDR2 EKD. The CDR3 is CACDTVLLGDTLYSDNLIF. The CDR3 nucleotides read TGTGCCTGTGACACGGTACTACTGGGGGATACGCTGTACTCCGATAATCTCATCTTT.

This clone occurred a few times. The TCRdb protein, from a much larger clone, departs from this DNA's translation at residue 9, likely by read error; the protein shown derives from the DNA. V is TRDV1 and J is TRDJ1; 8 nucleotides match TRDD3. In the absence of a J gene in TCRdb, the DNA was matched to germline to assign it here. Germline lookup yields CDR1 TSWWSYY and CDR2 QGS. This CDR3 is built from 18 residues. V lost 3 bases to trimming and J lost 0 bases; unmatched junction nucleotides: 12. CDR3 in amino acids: CALGDPLGGTPYTDKLIF. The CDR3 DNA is TGTGCTCTTGGGGACCCACTGGGGGGTACCCCCTACACCGATAAACTCATCTTT.

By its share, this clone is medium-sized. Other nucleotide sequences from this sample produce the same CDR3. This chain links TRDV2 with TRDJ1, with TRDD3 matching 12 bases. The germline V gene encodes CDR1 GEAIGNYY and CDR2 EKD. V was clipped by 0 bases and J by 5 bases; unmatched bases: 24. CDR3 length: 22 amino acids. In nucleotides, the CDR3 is TGTGCCTGTGACACCGTTTCTGGGGGATACGAGAAAAACTTGGGCCAACGAGATAAACTCATCTTT. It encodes CACDTVSGGYEKNLGQRDKLIF.

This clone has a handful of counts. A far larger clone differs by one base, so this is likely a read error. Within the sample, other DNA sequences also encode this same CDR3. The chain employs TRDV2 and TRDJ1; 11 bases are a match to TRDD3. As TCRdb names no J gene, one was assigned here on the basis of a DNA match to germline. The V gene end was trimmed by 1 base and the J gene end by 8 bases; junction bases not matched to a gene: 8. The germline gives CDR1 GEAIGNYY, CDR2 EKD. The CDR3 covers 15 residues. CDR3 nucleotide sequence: TGTGCCTGTGACACGATTAACCTGGGGGATACAAAACTCATCTTT. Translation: CACDTINLGDTKLIF.

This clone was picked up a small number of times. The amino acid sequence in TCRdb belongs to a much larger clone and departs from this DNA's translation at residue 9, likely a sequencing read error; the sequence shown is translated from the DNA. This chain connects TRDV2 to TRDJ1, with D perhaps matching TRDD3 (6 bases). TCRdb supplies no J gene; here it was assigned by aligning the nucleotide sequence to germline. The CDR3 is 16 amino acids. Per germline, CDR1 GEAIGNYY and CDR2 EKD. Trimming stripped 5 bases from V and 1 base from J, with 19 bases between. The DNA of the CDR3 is TGTGCCTGTGCGTTTACTGGGAAAAACTTCACCGATAAACTCATCTTT. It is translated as CACAFTGKNFTDKLIF.

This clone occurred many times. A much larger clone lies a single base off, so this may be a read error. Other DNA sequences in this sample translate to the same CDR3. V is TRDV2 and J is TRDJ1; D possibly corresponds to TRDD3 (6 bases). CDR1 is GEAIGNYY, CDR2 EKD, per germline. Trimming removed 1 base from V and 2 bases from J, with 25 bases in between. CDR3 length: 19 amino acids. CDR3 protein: CACDTPGGGPRIGTDKLIF. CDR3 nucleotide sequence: TGTGCCTGTGACACACCAGGTGGGGGCCCAAGGATTGGTACCGATAAACTCATCTTT.

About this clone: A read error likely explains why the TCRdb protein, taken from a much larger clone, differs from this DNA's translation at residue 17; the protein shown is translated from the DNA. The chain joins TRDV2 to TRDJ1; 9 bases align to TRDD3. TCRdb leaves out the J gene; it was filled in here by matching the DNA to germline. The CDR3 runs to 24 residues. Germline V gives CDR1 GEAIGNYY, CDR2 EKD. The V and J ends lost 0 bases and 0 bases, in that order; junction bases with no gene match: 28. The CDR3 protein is CACDTVRGGDTHYSTPAYTDKLIF. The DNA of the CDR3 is TGTGCCTGTGACACCGTGAGGGGGGGGGATACCCACTACAGTACACCGGCGTACACCGATAAACTCATCTTT.